This T cell receptor beta chain was sequenced for a study of blood T cell repertoires in COVID-19. About the study: Sites across the United States, Italy and Spain contributed samples from acute and convalescent COVID-19. PBMCs, B-cell-depleted T cells, or T cells were the source of the cDNA or gDNA that made up the material.

V was pared by 4 bases and J by 7 bases, with 10 bases of the junction left unmatched. The CDR3 runs to 17 residues. Germline CDR1 and CDR2: SGHVS and FQNEAQ. Original processing methods: Researchers report that nucleated cell counts were estimated from reference gene primer amplification. Only in-frame clones appear in the TCRdb table, and some are missing; sequencing was by immunoSEQ multiplex PCR. D and trimming come from the DNA, and the V and J calls and clone size come from that table. This table has 250,000 to 300,000 clones, 81% appearing once. Sequences were obtained from peripheral blood. This clonotype was obtained from a woman aged 60-70 years with active or convalescent COVID-19. This sequence joins TRBV7-8 and TRBJ2-1; 13 nucleotides match TRBD2. The CDR3 loop reads CASSSAPTSGGANEQFF. The CDR3 DNA sequence: TGTGCCAGCAGCTCTGCCCCAACTAGCGGGGGGGCAAATGAGCAGTTCTTC.